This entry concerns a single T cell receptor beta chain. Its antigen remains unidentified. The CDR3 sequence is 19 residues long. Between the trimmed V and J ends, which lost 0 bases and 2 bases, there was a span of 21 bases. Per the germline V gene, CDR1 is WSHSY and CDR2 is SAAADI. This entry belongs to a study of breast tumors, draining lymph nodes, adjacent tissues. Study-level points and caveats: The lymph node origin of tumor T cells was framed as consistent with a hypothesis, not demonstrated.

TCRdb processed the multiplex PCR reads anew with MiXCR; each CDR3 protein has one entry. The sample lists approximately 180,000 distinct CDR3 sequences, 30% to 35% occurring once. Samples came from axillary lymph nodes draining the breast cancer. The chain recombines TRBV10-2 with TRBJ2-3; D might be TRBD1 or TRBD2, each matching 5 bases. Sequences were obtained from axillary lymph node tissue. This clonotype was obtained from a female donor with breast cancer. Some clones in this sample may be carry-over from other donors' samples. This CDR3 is CASSESKRGYRGYTDTQYF. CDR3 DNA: TGCGCCAGCAGTGAGTCGAAGAGGGGTTACCGCGGCTACACAGATACGCAGTATTTT.